This T cell receptor beta chain was observed in a study of memory CD4+ T cells and cytomegalovirus serostatus. Here immunoSEQ multiplex PCR was the method, and the copy in TCRdb shows in-frame clones only, minus some. The table records tens of thousands of clones, more than 75% of them present only once. The sort gate was single viable CD3+CD4+CD8-CD45RO+ cells for memory CD4+ T cells. Germline V gene data show CDR1 as MNHNY and CDR2 as SVGAGI (reference sequence). V was clipped by 0 bases and J by 4 bases, with 12 bases between them. CDR3 length equals 15 residues. The chain employs TRBV6-6 and TRBJ1-2; no clear D gene. Sequencing was carried out using memory CD4+ T cells from blood. This TCR came from an adult in good health and CMV-seronegative. CDR3 protein: CASSYSLTSGYGYTF. Here the CDR3 DNA reads TGTGCCAGCAGTTACTCTCTGACCTCTGGCTATGGCTACACCTTC.